This record covers a single T cell receptor beta chain. Its antigen is still unknown. The data stem from a study of T cell responses to AZD1222 COVID-19 vaccine. Notes on the study in general: Reports say nearly half of spike-specific TCRs go after unmutated variant regions.

The data were produced by immunoSEQ multiplex PCR, yet TCRdb's version contains in-frame clones alone and is incomplete. This table holds about 120,000 clones, 80% to 90% found once. CDR1 and CDR2 from the germline V gene are MNHEY and SVGEGT. CDR3 size: 14 residues. V trimming: 5 bases; J trimming: 4 bases; junction bases outside the gene matches: 7. This specimen was peripheral blood, taken on day 0 of AZD1222 vaccination. This sequence joins TRBV6-2 or TRBV6-3 and TRBJ2-7, with 8 nucleotides matching TRBD2. The sequence was collected from an adult in good health. The CDR3 DNA reads as TGTGCCAGCAGTCTCGGGGGGGACTCTTACGAGCAGTACTTC. It specifies CASSLGGDSYEQYF.